One sample yielded the 18 T cell receptor beta chains listed below, sequenced in a study of cytomegalovirus exposure and HLA in healthy donors. Primers for the PCR totalled 60 Vbeta and 13 Jbeta. Libraries were prepared by immunoSEQ multiplex PCR; TCRdb keeps only in-frame clonotypes and omits some of them. The sample carries some 200,000 clones, around 86% recorded once. The sequencing input was PBMCs. The receptors derive from a woman under 30 in good health and CMV-seronegative.

The chain joins TRBV7-9 to TRBJ2-7, with TRBD1 as a possible D gene (6 bases). The CDR3 contains 16 residues. Germline loops: CDR1 SEHNR, CDR2 FQNEAQ (reference sequence). The germline V and J ends were trimmed by 2 bases and 2 bases, with 16 bases remaining between them. CDR3 region: CASSLRMREGAYEQYF. CDR3 DNA sequence: TGTGCCAGCAGCTTACGGATGAGAGAGGGGGCCTACGAGCAGTACTTC.

Only one count was recorded for this clone. The V call is TRBV30, the J call TRBJ1-5; D is uncertain. The germline V and J ends were trimmed by 2 bases and 0 bases, with 17 bases remaining between them. CDR1 GTSNPN and CDR2 SVGIG come from the germline V gene (reference sequence). This CDR3 contains 17 residues. The chain's CDR3 is CAWSPSRGRYSNQPQHF. CDR3 bases: TGTGCCTGGAGTCCCTCCCGTGGCCGTTATAGCAATCAGCCCCAGCATTTT.

This chain joins TRBV7-8 and TRBJ1-6; D is perhaps TRBD1 (6 bases). Trimming removed 1 base at V and 9 bases at J, with 13 bases between. This CDR3 spans 15 amino acids. CDR1 is SGHVS and CDR2 is FQNEAQ in the germline V gene. This CDR3 is CASSLDRAAGSPLHF. As DNA, the CDR3 is TGTGCCAGCAGCTTAGACAGGGCGGCTGGTTCACCCCTCCACTTT.

CDR3 sequence reads: CASSDPTDRILYNEQFF. The CDR3 DNA reads as TGTGCCAGCAGTGACCCCACGGACAGGATATTATACAATGAGCAGTTCTTC. The V call is TRBV25-1, the J call TRBJ2-1; TRBD1 matches at 7 bases. V shed 3 bases and J 4 bases; nucleotides not matched to a gene: 12. The CDR3 runs to 17 residues. CDR1 is MGHDK, CDR2 SYGVNS, per germline.

This sequence joins TRBV7-3 and TRBJ2-3; TRBD2 aligns across 11 bases. With 2 bases clipped from V and 4 bases from J, the junction kept 2 bases outside the gene matches. Germline V gene data show CDR1 as SGHTA and CDR2 as FQGTGA. This CDR3 comprises 15 residues. Written as DNA, the CDR3 is TGTGCCAGCAGCTTACGACTAGCGGGGTCAGATACGCAGTATTTT. It is translated as CASSLRLAGSDTQYF.

This rearrangement joins TRBV19 to TRBJ1-1; 7 nucleotides align to TRBD1. The CDR3 runs to 14 residues. The ends lost 3 bases at V and 11 bases at J; junction bases unmatched: 12. Germline V gives CDR1 LNHDA, CDR2 SQIVND (reference sequence). CDR3: CASSIEAAGGSAFF. As DNA, the CDR3 is TGTGCCAGTAGTATCGAGGCGGCAGGGGGTTCGGCTTTCTTT.

The sample holds a few counts of this clone. This chain uses TRBV14 with TRBJ1-4, with 7 bases lining up with TRBD1. The germline CDR1 and CDR2 sequences are SGHDN and FVKESK. J was trimmed by 14 bases and V by 3 bases; bases with no gene match: 6. The CDR3 is 12 residues long. The DNA of the CDR3 is TGTGCCAGCAGCCATACAGGGGTAATCCTGTTTTTT. This codes for CASSHTGVILFF.

The chain carries TRBV5-1 and TRBJ1-1, with 8 bases that match TRBD1. Trimming removed 4 bases from V and 7 bases from J; junction bases left unmatched: 6. The CDR3 is made up of 13 amino acids. Germline V CDR1 and CDR2: SGHRS, YFSETQ. The CDR3 sequence: CASSRTGSFEAFF. In DNA, the CDR3 is TGCGCCAGCAGCCGGACAGGGTCATTTGAAGCTTTCTTT.

V usage is TRBV7-2 and J usage is TRBJ2-1, with D perhaps TRBD2 (6 bases). Germline CDR1 is SGHTA and CDR2 is FQGNSA. CDR3 size: 16 residues. V dropped 4 bases and J dropped 7 bases, with 20 bases sitting between them. The CDR3 bases are TGTGCCAGCAGCTCACGGGCGGGACCTTCAGGAAATGAGCAGTTCTTC. This gives the protein CASSSRAGPSGNEQFF. The full variable domain, its missing parts supplied by reference TRBV7-2 and TRBJ2-1, is GAGVSQSPSNKVTEKGKDVELRCDPISGHTALYWYRQSLGQGLEFLIYFQGNSAPDKSGLPSDRFSAERTGGSVSTLTIQRTQQEDSAVYLCASSSRAGPSGNEQFFGPGTRLTVL.

The chain uses TRBV19 and TRBJ2-6; D perhaps matches TRBD2 (5 bases). V was clipped by 6 bases and J by 4 bases, with 10 bases between them. Germline V gives CDR1 LNHDA, CDR2 SQIVND (reference sequence). The CDR3 sequence is 14 residues long. The CDR3 bases are TGTGCCAGTAGCAATACGGGGGGGGCCAACGTCCTGACTTTC. As protein: CASSNTGGANVLTF.

In DNA, the CDR3 is TGTGCTAGCTCTCGTACTAGCGGGAGGACGGAGGAGACCCAGTACTTC. As protein: CASSRTSGRTEETQYF. The chain recombines TRBV12-5 with TRBJ2-5; 12 bases map to TRBD2. Germline CDR1 reads LGHNT; CDR2 reads FRNRAP. V dropped 9 bases and J dropped 5; count of bases not matched to a gene: 13. The CDR3 runs 16 residues.

The gene calls are TRBV10-2 and TRBJ1-1, with D possibly being TRBD1 (5 bases). Trimming stripped 10 bases from V and 0 bases from J, with 21 bases between. This CDR3 region has 16 residues. In germline, CDR1 is WSHSY, CDR2 SAAADI. CDR3 residues: CATYSTAGYMNTEAFF. The CDR3 DNA reads as TGCGCCACCTATTCGACAGCGGGATACATGAACACTGAAGCTTTCTTT.

The rearrangement joins TRBV18 to TRBJ2-3; TRBD2 agrees at 13 bases. CDR1 KGHSH and CDR2 LQKENI come from the germline V gene. The CDR3 spans 15 residues. Trimming cost V 5 bases and J 5 bases; bases outside gene matches: 4. CDR3 nucleotide sequence: TGTGCCAGCTCAACGGGACTAGCGGGAAGAGATACGCAGTATTTT. It translates to CASSTGLAGRDTQYF.

J is TRBJ1-2 and V is TRBV28, with 9 positions matching TRBD1. The CDR3 sequence is 14 residues long. The germline CDR1 and CDR2 sequences are MDHEN and SYDVKM. V lost 5 bases, J lost 7 bases, and 8 bases stayed unmatched. The CDR3 reads CASSRGQGRFGYTF. CDR3 bases: TGTGCCAGCAGTCGGGGACAGGGAAGGTTTGGCTACACCTTC.

This clone has more than one count but fewer than ten. The gene calls are TRBV6-7 and TRBJ1-4; 7 bases map to TRBD1. TRBV6-7 is an open reading frame, and its role is uncertain. CDR3 length equals 14 residues. Trimming removed 6 bases from V and 6 bases from J; junction bases left unmatched: 7. The CDR3 spells CASRTGQWDEKLFF. In DNA, the CDR3 is TGTGCCAGCAGAACGGGACAGTGGGATGAAAAACTGTTTTTT.

The gene calls are TRBV6-5 and TRBJ1-4, with unresolved D. Germline CDR1 is MNHEY and CDR2 is SVGAGI. V was trimmed by 2 bases and J by 8 bases, leaving 15 bases between them. This CDR3 contains 15 residues. For the CDR3, the DNA is TGTGCCAGCAGTTACGGAGTGGGAGTGGGGGAAAAACTGTTTTTT. This gives the protein CASSYGVGVGEKLFF.

The chain recombines TRBV2 with TRBJ2-5, with a tentative D call TRBD2 (7 bases). The CDR3 is 12 residues long. Germline assignment: CDR1 SNHLY and CDR2 FYNNEI. V lost 9 bases and J 5 bases, leaving 13 bases between the germline ends. This CDR3 is CARGGVEETQYF. The CDR3 nucleotides are TGTGCCAGAGGGGGGGTCGAGGAGACCCAGTACTTC.

The rearrangement uses TRBV7-9 and TRBJ2-6, with TRBD1 identical over 12 bases. Germline trimming cut 5 bases from V and 2 bases from J; bases unmatched to any gene: 4. CDR1 and CDR2 from the germline V gene are SEHNR and FQNEAQ (reference sequence). The CDR3 sequence is 17 residues long. This chain's CDR3 is CASSPGQGAPGANVLTF. CDR3 bases: TGTGCCAGCAGCCCGGGACAGGGGGCGCCTGGGGCCAACGTCCTGACTTTC.